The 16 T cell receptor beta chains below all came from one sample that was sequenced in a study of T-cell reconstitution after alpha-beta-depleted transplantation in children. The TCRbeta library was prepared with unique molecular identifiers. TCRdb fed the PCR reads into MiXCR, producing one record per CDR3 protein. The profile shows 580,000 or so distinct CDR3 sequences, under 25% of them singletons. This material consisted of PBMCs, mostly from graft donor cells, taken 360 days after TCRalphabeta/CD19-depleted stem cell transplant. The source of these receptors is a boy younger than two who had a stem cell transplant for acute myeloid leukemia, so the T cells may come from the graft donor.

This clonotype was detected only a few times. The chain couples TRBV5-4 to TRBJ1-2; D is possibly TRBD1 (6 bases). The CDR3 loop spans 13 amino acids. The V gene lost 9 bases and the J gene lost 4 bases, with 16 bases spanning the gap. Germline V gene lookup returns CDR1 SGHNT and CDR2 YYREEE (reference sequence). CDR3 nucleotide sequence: TGTGCCACCGAGGGCAGGGGAGGCTATGGCTACACCTTC. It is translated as CATEGRGGYGYTF.

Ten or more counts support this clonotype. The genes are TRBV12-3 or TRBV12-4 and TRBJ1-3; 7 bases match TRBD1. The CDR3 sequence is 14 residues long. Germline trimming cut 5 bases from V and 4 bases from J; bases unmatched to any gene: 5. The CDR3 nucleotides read TGTGCCAGCAGTCTGACGGGACAGGGAAACACCATATATTTT. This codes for CASSLTGQGNTIYF.

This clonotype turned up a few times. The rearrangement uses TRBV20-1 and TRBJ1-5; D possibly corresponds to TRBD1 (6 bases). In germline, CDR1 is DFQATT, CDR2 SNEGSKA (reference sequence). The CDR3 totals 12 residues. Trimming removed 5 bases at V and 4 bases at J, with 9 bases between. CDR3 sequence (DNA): TGCAGTGCTTTTACAGGGAATCAGCCCCAGCATTTT. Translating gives CSAFTGNQPQHF.

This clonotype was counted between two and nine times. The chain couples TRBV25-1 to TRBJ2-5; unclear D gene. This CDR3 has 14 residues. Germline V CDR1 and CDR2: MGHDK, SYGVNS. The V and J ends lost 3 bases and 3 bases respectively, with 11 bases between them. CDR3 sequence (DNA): TGTGCCAGCAGTGATTGGCCGGAGAAAGAGACCCAGTACTTC. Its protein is CASSDWPEKETQYF.

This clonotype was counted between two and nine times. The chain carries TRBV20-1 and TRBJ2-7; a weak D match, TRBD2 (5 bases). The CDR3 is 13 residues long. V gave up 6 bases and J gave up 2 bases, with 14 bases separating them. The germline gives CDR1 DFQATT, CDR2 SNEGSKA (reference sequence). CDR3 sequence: CSAEGSGTYEQYF. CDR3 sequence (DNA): TGCAGTGCAGAGGGATCGGGGACCTACGAGCAGTACTTC.

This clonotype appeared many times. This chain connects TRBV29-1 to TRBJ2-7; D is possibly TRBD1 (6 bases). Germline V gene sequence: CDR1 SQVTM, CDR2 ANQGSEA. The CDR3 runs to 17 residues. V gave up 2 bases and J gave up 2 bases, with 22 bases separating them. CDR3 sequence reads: CSVEKLVRSQGTYEQYF. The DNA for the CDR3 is TGCAGCGTTGAAAAGCTGGTGAGATCTCAGGGGACCTACGAGCAGTACTTC.

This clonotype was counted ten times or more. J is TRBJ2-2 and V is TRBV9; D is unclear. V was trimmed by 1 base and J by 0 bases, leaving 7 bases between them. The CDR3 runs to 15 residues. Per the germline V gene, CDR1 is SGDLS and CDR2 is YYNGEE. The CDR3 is CASSVRVTNTGELFF. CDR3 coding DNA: TGTGCCAGCAGCGTAAGGGTAACGAACACCGGGGAGCTGTTTTTT.

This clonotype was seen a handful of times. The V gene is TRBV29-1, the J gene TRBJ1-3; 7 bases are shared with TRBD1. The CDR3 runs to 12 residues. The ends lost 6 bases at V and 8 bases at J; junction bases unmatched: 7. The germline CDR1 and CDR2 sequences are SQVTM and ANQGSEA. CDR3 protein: CSVQGQGDTIYF. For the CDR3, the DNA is TGCAGCGTCCAAGGCCAGGGGGACACCATATATTTT.

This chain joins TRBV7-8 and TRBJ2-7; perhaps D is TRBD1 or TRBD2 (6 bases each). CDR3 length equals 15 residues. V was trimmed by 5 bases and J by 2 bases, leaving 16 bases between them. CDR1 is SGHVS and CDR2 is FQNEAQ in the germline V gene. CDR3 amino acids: CASSPWGDNAYEQYF. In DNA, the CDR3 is TGTGCCAGCAGCCCCTGGGGGGACAACGCCTACGAGCAGTACTTC. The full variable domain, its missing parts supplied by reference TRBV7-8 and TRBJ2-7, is GAGVSQSPRYKVAKRGQDVALRCDPISGHVSLFWYQQALGQGPEFLTYFQNEAQLDKSGLPSDRFFAERPEGSVSTLKIQRTQQEDSAVYLCASSPWGDNAYEQYFGPGTRLTVT.

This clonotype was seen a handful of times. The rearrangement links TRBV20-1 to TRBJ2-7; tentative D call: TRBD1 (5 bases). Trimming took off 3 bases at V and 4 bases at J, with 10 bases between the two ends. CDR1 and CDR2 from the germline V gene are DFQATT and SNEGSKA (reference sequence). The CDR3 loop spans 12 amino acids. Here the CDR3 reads CSASGDRYEQYF. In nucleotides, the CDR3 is TGCAGTGCTAGTGGTGACAGATACGAGCAGTACTTC.

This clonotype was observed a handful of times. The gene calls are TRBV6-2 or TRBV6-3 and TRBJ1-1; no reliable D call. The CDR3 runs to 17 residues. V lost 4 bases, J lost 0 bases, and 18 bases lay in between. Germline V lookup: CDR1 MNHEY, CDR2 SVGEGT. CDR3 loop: CASSFMGATPMNTEAFF. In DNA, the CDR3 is TGTGCCAGCAGTTTTATGGGCGCTACACCCATGAACACTGAAGCTTTCTTT.

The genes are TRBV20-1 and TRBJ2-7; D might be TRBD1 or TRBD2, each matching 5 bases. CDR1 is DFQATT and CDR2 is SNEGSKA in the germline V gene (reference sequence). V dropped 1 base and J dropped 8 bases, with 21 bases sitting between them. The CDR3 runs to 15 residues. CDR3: CSARVGAPRSGQQYF. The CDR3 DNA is TGCAGTGCTAGAGTCGGGGCACCCCGCAGCGGCCAGCAGTACTTC.

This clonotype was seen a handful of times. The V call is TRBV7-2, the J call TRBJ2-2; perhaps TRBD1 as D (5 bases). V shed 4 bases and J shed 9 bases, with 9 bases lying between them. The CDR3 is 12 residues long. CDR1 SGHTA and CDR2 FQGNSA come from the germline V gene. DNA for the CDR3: TGTGCCAGCAGCTCGTCAGGGAGGGAGCTGTTTTTT. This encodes CASSSSGRELFF.

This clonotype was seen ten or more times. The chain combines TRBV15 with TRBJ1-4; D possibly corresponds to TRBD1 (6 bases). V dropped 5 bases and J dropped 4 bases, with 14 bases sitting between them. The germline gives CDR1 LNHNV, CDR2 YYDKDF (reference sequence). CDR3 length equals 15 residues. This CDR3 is CATSLRTALNEKLFF. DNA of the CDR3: TGTGCCACCAGCCTCCGGACAGCCCTTAATGAAAAACTGTTTTTT.

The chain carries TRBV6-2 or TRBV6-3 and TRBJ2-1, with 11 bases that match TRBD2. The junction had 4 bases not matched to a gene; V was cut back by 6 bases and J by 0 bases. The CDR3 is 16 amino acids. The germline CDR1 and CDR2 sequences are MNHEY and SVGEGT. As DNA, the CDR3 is TGTGCCAGCAGGGAGGGACTAGCGGACTCCTACAATGAGCAGTTCTTC. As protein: CASREGLADSYNEQFF.

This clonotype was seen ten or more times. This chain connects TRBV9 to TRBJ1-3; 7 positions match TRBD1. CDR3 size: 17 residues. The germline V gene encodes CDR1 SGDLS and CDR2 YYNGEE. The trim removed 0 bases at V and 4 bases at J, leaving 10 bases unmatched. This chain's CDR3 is CASSVAAGQPRGNTIYF. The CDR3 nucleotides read TGTGCCAGCAGCGTAGCCGCGGGACAGCCACGGGGAAACACCATATATTTT.